The present T cell receptor (beta chain) was sequenced within a study of healthy donors' naive CD4 and CD8 T cells. Each TCR library used 500 ng of total RNA and a linear amplification protocol. TCRdb re-called the reads with MiXCR, one entry per CDR3 protein. The sample yields about 180,000 distinct CDR3 sequences, over 60% seen once. The CDR3 spans 14 residues. The germline V and J ends were trimmed by 5 bases and 3 bases, with 11 bases remaining between them. Per the germline V gene, CDR1 is SNHLY and CDR2 is FYNNEI. This clonotype originated in a pool of human donors in good health; the sample pools cells from several healthy donors. The chain combines TRBV2 with TRBJ2-1; D is unresolved. The sequenced sample was naive CD4+ and CD8+ T cells sorted from blood, pooled from several donors. Here the CDR3 DNA reads TGTGCCAGCAGTCCTACCGCCGGCTACAATGAGCAGTTCTTC. Amino acid sequence: CASSPTAGYNEQFF.